This TCR beta chain is drawn from a study of blood T cell repertoires in COVID-19. Study background: Samples came from the United States, Italy and Spain, spanning acute and convalescent COVID-19.

Produced via immunoSEQ multiplex PCR; TCRdb's table is partial and in-frame only. The sample includes 200,000 or so clones, about 90% of them seen just once. This TCR derives from a man aged 35 to 55 with active or convalescent COVID-19. Sequenced material: peripheral blood.

The CDR3 DNA reads TGTGCCAGCAGCGTGTGGACTAGCGGGGGGGCAACAGATACGCAGTATTTT. Translating gives CASSVWTSGGATDTQYF. V usage is TRBV5-7 and J usage is TRBJ2-3; 15 nucleotides line up with TRBD2. TRBV5-7 carries the ORF label, with uncertain function. The CDR3 totals 17 residues. J lost 3 bases, V lost 4 bases, and 6 bases had no gene match.